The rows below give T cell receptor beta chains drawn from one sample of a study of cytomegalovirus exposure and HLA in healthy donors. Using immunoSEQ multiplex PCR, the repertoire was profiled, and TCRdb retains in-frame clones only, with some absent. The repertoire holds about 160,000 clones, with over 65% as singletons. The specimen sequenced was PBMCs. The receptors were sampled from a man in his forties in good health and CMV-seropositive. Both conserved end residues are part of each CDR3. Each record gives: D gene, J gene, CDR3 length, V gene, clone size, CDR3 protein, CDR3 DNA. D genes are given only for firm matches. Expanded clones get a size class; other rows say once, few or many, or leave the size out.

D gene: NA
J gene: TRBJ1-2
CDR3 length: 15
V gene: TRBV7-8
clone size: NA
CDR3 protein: CASSLYQGRNYGYTF
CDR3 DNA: TGTGCCAGCAGCTTGTATCAGGGCCGAAACTATGGCTACACCTTC

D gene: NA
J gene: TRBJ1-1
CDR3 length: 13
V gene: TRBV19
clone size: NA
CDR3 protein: CASSITRNTEAFF
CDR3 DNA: TGTGCCAGTAGTATTACCAGGAACACTGAAGCTTTCTTT

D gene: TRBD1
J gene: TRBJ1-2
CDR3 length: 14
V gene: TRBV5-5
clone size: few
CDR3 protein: CASSRDRNNYGYTF
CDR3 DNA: TGTGCCAGCAGCAGGGACAGAAATAACTATGGCTACACCTTC

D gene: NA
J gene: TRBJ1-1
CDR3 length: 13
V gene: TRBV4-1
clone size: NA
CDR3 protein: CASSTHQNTEAFF
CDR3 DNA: TGCGCCAGCAGCACACACCAAAACACTGAAGCTTTCTTT

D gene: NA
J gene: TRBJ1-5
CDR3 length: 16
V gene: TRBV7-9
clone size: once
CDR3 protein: CASSLGATFSNQPQHF
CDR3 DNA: TGTGCCAGCAGCTTAGGGGCCACCTTTAGCAATCAGCCCCAGCATTTT

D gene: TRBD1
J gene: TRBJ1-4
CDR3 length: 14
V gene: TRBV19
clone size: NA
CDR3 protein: CASSPRDRGEKLFF
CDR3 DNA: TGTGCCAGTAGTCCACGGGACAGGGGAGAAAAACTGTTTTTT

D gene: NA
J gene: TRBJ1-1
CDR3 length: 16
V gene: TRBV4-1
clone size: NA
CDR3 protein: CASSQDPARRGTEAFF
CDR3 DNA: TGTGCCAGCAGCCAAGACCCTGCCCGGCGGGGCACTGAAGCTTTCTTT

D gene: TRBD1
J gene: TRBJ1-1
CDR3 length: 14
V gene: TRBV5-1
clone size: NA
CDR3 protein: CASSPGTGNTEAFF
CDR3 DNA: TGCGCCAGCAGTCCCGGGACAGGGAACACTGAAGCTTTCTTT

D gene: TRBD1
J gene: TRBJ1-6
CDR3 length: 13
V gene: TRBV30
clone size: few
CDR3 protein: CAWAETGDSPLHF
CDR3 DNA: TGTGCCTGGGCGGAGACAGGGGATTCACCCCTCCACTTT

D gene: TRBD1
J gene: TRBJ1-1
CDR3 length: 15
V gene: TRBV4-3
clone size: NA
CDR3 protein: CASSQGPGGNTEAFF
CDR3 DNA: TGCGCCAGCAGCCAAGGCCCAGGGGGGAACACTGAAGCTTTCTTT

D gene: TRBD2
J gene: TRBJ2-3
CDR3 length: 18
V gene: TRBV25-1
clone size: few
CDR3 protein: CASSVGTSGALSTDTQYF
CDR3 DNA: TGTGCCAGCAGTGTCGGGACTAGCGGGGCCCTTAGCACAGATACGCAGTATTTT

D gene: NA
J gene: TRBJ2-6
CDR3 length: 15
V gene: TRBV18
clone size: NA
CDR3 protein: CASSRGGPGANVLTF
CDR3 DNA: TGTGCCAGCTCAAGGGGGGGGCCTGGGGCCAACGTCCTGACTTTC

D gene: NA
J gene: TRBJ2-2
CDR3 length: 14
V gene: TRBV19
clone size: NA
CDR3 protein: CASSIDSNTGELFF
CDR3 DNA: TGTGCCAGTAGTATAGACTCGAACACCGGGGAGCTGTTTTTT

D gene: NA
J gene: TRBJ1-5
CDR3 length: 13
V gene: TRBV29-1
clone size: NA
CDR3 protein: CSVTGIGGQPQHF
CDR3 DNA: TGCAGCGTAACAGGGATCGGTGGTCAGCCCCAGCATTTT

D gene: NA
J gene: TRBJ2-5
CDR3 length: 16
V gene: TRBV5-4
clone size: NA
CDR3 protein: CASSPPRSAEEETQYF
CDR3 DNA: TGTGCCAGCAGCCCCCCCCGGTCGGCAGAGGAAGAGACCCAGTACTTC

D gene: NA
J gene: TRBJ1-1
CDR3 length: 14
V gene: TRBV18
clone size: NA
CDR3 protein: CASSSSVMNTEAFF
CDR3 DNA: TGTGCCAGCTCATCGTCCGTTATGAACACTGAAGCTTTCTTT

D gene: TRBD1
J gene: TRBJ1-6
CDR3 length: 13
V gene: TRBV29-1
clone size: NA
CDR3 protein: CSVGTGGGGPLHF
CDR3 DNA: TGCAGCGTTGGGACAGGGGGCGGCGGACCCCTCCACTTT

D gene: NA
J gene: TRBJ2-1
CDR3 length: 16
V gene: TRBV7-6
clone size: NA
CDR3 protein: CASSLLAPTSYNEQFF
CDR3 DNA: TGTGCCAGCAGCTTACTAGCCCCAACCTCCTACAATGAGCAGTTCTTC

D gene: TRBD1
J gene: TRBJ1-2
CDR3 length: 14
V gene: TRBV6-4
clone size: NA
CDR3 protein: CASRPDRGAGGYTF
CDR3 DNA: TGTGCCAGCAGACCTGACAGGGGGGCTGGTGGCTACACCTTC

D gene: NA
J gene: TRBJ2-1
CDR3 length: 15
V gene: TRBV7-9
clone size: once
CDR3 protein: CASSPDVAEGAEQFF
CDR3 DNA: TGTGCCAGCAGCCCGGACGTCGCGGAAGGGGCCGAGCAGTTCTTC

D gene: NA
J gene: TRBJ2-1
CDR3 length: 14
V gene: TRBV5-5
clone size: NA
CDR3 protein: CASSLTGPYNEQFF
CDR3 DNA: TGTGCCAGCAGCTTGACAGGGCCCTACAATGAGCAGTTCTTC

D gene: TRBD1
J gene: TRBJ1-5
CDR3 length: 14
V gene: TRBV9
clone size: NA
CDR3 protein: CASSLQGRGQPQHF
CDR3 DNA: TGTGCCAGCAGCCTACAGGGGAGAGGTCAGCCCCAGCATTTT

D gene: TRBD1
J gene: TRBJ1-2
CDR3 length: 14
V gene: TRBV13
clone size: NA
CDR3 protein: CASSGRDSFYGYTF
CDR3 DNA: TGTGCCAGCAGCGGAAGGGACAGTTTTTATGGCTACACCTTC

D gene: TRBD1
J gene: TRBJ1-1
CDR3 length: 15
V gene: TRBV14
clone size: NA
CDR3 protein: CASIYRGGRDTEAFF
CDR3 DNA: TGTGCCAGCATCTACAGGGGGGGGAGGGACACTGAAGCTTTCTTT

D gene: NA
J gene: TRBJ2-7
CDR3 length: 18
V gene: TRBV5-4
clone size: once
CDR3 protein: CASSLGPGGRDGSYEQYF
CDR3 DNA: TGTGCCAGCAGCTTGGGCCCTGGGGGCCGGGACGGATCCTACGAGCAGTACTTC

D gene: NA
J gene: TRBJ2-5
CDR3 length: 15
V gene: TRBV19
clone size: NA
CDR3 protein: CASGRDSDSGETQYF
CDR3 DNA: TGTGCCAGTGGAAGAGACTCCGACAGCGGGGAGACCCAGTACTTC

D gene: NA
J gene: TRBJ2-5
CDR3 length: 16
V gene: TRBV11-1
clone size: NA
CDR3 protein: CASSPRRDGLQETQYF
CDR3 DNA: TGTGCCAGCAGCCCCCGGCGGGACGGCTTACAAGAGACCCAGTACTTC

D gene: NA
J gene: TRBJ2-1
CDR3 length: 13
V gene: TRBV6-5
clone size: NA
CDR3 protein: CASSYSRVNEQFF
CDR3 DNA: TGTGCCAGCAGTTACTCGAGGGTCAATGAGCAGTTCTTC

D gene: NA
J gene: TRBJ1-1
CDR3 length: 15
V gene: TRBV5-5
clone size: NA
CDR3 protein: CASSFAYRENTEAFF
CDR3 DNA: TGTGCCAGCAGCTTCGCATACAGGGAGAACACTGAAGCTTTCTTT

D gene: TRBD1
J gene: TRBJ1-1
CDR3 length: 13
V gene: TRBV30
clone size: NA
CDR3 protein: CAWRGQAGTEAFF
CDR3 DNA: TGTGCCTGGAGGGGACAGGCAGGTACTGAAGCTTTCTTT

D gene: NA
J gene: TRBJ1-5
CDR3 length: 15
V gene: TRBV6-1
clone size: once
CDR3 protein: CASSDPGWRNQPQHF
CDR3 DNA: TGTGCCAGCAGTGACCCAGGGTGGCGCAATCAGCCCCAGCATTTT

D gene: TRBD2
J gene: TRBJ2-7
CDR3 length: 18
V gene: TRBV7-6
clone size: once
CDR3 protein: CASSLEPSGGTSSYEQYF
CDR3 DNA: TGTGCCAGCAGCTTAGAGCCTAGCGGGGGTACTAGCTCCTACGAGCAGTACTTC

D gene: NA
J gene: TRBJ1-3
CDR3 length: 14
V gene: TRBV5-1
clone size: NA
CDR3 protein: CASSLPDSGNTIYF
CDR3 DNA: TGCGCCAGCAGCTTGCCAGACTCTGGAAACACCATATATTTT

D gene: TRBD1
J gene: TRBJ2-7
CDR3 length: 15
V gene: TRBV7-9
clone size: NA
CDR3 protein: CASSSPGGENYEQYF
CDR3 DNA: TGTGCCAGCAGTTCTCCAGGGGGCGAGAACTACGAGCAGTACTTC

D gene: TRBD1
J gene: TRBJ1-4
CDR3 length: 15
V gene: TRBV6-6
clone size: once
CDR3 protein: CASSYGTGTYLPMFF
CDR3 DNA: TGTGCCAGCAGTTACGGGACAGGGACCTATTTGCCAATGTTTTTT

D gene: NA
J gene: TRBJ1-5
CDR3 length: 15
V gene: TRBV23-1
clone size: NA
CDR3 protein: CASSPLQGSNQPQHF
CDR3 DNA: TGCGCCAGCAGTCCTCTACAGGGAAGCAATCAGCCCCAGCATTTT

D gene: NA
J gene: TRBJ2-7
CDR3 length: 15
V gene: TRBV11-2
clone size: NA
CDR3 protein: CASSFRRGPSYEQYF
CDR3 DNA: TGTGCCAGCAGCTTCCGGCGGGGGCCTTCCTACGAGCAGTACTTC

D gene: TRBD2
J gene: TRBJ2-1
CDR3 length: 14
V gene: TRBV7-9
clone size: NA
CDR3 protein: CAIQIERGGYEQFF
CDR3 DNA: TGTGCCATCCAAATCGAGCGGGGCGGGTATGAGCAGTTCTTC

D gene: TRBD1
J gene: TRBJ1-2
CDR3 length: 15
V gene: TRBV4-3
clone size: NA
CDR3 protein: CASSQATGGNYGYTF
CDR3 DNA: TGCGCCAGCAGCCAGGCGACAGGGGGCAACTATGGCTACACCTTC

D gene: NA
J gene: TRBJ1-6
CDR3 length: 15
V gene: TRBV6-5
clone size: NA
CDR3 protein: CASSYDSSYNSPLHF
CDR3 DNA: TGTGCCAGCAGTTACGACAGCTCCTATAATTCACCCCTCCACTTT

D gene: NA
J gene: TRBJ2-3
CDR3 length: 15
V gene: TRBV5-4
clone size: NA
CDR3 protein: CASSLTRTSTDTQYF
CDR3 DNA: TGTGCCAGCAGCTTGACGCGCACTAGCACAGATACGCAGTATTTT

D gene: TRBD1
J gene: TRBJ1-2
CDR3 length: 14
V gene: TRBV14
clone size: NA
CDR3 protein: CASGGQGHNYGYTF
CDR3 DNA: TGTGCCAGCGGCGGACAGGGGCATAACTATGGCTACACCTTC

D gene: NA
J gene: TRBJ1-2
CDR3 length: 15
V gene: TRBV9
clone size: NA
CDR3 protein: CASSPRGQSEYGYTF
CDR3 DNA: TGTGCCAGCAGCCCCCGCGGACAGTCGGAATATGGCTACACCTTC

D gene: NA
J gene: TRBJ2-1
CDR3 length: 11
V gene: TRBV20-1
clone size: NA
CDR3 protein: CSAGGYNEQFF
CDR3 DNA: TGCAGTGCCGGGGGATACAATGAGCAGTTCTTC

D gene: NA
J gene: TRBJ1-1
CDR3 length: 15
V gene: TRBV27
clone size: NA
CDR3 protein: CASSPPGIRNTEAFF
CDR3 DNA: TGTGCCAGCAGTCCACCAGGGATTAGGAACACTGAAGCTTTCTTT

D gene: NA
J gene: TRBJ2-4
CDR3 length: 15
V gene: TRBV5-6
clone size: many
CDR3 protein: CASSATGRGINIQYF
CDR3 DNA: TGTGCCAGCAGCGCGACTGGACGAGGGATAAACATTCAGTACTTC

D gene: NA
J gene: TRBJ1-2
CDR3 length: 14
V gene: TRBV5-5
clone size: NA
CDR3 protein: CASSGPGGVYGYTF
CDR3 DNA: TGTGCCAGCAGCGGGCCGGGGGGAGTCTATGGCTACACCTTC

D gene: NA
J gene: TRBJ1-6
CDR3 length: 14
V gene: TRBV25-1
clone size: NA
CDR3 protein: CASSEGGRHSPLHF
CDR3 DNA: TGTGCCAGCAGTGAAGGCGGCAGACATTCACCCCTCCACTTT

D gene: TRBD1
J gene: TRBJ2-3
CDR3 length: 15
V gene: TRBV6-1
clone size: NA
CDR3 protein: CASSERGPSTDTQYF
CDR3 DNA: TGTGCCAGCAGTGAGAGGGGGCCAAGCACAGATACGCAGTATTTT

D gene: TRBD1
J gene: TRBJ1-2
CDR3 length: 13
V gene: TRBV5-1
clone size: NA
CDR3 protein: CASSSGQAYGYTF
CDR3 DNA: TGCGCCAGCAGCTCGGGACAGGCCTATGGCTACACCTTC

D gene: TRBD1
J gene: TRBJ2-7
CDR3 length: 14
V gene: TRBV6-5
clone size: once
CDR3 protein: CASSYGGQGDEQYF
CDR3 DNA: TGTGCCAGCAGTTACGGGGGACAGGGCGACGAGCAGTACTTC

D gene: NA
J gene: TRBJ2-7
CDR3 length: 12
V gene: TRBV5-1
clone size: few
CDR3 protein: CASTQGGREQYF
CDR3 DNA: TGCGCCAGCACCCAAGGAGGTCGAGAGCAGTACTTC

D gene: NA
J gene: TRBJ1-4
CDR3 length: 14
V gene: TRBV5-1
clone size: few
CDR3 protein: CASSLGVINEKLFF
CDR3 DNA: TGCGCCAGCAGCTTGGGCGTAATTAATGAAAAACTGTTTTTT

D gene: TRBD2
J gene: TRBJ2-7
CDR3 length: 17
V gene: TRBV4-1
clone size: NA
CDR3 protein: CASSQDSLLAGGFEQYF
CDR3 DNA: TGCGCCAGCAGCCAAGACTCCTTACTGGCGGGGGGCTTCGAGCAGTACTTC

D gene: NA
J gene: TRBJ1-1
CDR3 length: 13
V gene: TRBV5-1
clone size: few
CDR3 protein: CASSLGGGTEAFF
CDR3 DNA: TGCGCCAGCAGCTTAGGGGGGGGCACTGAAGCTTTCTTT

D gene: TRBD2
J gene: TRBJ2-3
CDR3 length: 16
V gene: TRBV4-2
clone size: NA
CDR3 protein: CASSLPTSGVVDTQYF
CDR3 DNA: TGTGCCAGCAGCCTCCCGACTAGCGGGGTGGTTGATACGCAGTATTTT

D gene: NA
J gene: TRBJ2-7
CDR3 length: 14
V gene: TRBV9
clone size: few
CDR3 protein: CASSGGLSLGEQYF
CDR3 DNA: TGTGCCAGCAGCGGCGGACTGAGCCTCGGGGAGCAGTACTTC